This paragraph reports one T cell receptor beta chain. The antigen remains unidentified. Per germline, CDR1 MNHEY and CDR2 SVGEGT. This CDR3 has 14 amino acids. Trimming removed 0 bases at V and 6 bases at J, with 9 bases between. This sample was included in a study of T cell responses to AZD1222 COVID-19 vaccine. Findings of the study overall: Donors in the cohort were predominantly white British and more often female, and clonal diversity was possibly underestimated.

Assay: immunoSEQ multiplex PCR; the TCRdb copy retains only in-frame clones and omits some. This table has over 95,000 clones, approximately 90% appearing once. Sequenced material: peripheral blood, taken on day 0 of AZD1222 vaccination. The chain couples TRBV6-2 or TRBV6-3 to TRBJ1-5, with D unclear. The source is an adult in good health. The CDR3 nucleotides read TGTGCCAGCAGTTACTCGATTACGGCTCAGCCCCAGCATTTT. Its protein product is CASSYSITAQPQHF.